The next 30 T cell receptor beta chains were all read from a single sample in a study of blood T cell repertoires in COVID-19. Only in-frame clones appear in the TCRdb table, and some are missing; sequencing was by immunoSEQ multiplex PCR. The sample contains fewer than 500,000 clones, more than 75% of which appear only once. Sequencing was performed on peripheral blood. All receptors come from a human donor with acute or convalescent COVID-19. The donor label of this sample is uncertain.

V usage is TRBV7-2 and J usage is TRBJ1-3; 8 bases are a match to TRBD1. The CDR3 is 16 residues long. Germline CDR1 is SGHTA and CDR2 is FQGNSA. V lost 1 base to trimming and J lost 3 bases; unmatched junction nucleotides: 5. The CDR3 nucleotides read TGTGCCAGCAGCTTAGGATCCAGGGGGCTTGGAAACACCATATATTTT. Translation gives CASSLGSRGLGNTIYF.

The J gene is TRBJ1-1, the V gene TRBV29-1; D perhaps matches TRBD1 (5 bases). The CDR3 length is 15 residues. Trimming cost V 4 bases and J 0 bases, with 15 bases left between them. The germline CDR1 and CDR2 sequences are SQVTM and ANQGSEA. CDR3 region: CSVVWGQPLNTEAFF. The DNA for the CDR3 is TGCAGCGTTGTTTGGGGCCAGCCCCTGAACACTGAAGCTTTCTTT.

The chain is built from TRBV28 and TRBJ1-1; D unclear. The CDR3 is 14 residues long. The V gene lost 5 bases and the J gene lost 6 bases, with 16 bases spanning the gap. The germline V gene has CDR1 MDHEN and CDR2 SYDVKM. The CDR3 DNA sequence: TGTGCCAGCAGTCCCAGCGCTGGAAAGGCTGAAGCTTTCTTT. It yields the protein CASSPSAGKAEAFF. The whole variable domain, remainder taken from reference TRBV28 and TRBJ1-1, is DVKVTQSSRYLVKRTGEKVFLECVQDMDHENMFWYRQDPGLGLRLIYFSYDVKMKEKGDIPEGYSVSREKKERFSLILESASTNQTSMYLCASSPSAGKAEAFFGQGTRLTVV.

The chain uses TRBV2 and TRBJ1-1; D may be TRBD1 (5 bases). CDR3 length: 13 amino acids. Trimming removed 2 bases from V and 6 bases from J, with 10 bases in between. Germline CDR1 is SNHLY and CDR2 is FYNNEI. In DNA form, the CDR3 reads TGTGCCAGCAGTGAAAGGGGTCGAGCTGAAGCTTTCTTT. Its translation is CASSERGRAEAFF.

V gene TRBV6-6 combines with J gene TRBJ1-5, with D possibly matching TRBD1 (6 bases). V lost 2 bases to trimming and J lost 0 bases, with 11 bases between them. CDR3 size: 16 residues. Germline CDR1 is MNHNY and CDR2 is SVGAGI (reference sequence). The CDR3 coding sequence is TGTGCCAGCAGTTACGGCGGACAGTATAGCAATCAGCCCCAGCATTTT. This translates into CASSYGGQYSNQPQHF.

CDR3 sequence (DNA): TGTGCCAGCTCACCGGGACAGGGGGCCACTGAAGCTTTCTTT. This translates into CASSPGQGATEAFF. V usage is TRBV18 and J usage is TRBJ1-1, with 12 bases matching TRBD1. CDR3 length: 14 residues. Germline-derived CDR1 and CDR2 are KGHSH and LQKENI. The J segment lost 4 bases and the V segment lost 3 bases, leaving 0 bases of the junction unmatched.

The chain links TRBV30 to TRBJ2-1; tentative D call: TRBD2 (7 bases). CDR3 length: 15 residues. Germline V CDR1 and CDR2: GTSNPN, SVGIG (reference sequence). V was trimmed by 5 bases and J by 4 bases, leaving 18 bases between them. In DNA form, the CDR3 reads TGTGCCTGGGATCGCGGGGGCCACCTATACAATGAGCAGTTCTTC. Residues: CAWDRGGHLYNEQFF. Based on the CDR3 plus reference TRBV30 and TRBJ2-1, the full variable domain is SQTIHQWPATLVQPVGSPLSLECTVEGTSNPNLYWYRQAAGRGLQLLFYSVGIGQISSEVPQNLSASRPQDRQFILSSKKLLLSDSGFYLCAWDRGGHLYNEQFFGPGTRLTVL.

The CDR3 DNA reads as TGTGCCAGCAGAGACAGGGGACCCTACAATGAGCAGTTCTTC. Its translation is CASRDRGPYNEQFF. The chain links TRBV6-5 to TRBJ2-1; 8 bases align to TRBD1. CDR1 is MNHEY and CDR2 is SVGAGI in the germline V gene. After removal of 6 bases from V and 2 bases from J, the junction contained 3 bases not matched to a gene. There are 14 residues in the CDR3.

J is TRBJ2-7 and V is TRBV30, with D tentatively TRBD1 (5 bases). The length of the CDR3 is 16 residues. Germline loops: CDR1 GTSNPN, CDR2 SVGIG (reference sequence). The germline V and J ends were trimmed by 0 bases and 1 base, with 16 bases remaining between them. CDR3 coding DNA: TGTGCCTGGAGTGTACAAGGCAGGGTGGCTTCCTACGAGCAGTACTTC. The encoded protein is CAWSVQGRVASYEQYF.

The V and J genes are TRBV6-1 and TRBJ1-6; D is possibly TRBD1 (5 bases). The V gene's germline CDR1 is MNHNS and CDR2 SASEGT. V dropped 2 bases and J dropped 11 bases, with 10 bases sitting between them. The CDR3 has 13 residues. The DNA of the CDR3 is TGTGCCAGCAGTGAACGTTGGGGGGCACCCCTCCACTTT. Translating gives CASSERWGAPLHF.

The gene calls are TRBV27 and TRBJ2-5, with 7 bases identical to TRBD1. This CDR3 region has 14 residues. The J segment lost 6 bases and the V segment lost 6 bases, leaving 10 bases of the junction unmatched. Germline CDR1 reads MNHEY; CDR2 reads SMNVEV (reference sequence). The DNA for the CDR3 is TGTGCCAGCAGACAAGGGGCAGGGGGAAAGACCCAGTACTTC. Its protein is CASRQGAGGKTQYF.

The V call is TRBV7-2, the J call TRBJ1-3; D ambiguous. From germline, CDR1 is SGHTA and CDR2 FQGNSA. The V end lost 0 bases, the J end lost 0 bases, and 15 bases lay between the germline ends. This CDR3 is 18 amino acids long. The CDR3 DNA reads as TGTGCCAGCAGCTTAGCGCTGGGCACCTTGGGCTCTGGAAACACCATATATTTT. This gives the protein CASSLALGTLGSGNTIYF.

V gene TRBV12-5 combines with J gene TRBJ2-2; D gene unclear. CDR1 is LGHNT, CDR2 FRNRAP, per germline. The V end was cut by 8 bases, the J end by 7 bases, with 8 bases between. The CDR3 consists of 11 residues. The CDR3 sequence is CASSPGGELFF. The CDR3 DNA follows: TGTGCTAGTTCCCCCGGCGGGGAGCTGTTTTTT.

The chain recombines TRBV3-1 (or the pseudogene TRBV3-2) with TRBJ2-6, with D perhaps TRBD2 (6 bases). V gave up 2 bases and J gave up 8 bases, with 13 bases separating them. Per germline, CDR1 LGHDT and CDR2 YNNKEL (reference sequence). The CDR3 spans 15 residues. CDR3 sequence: CASSQWARGSNVLTF. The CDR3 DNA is TGTGCCAGCAGCCAATGGGCACGGGGGTCCAACGTCCTGACTTTC.

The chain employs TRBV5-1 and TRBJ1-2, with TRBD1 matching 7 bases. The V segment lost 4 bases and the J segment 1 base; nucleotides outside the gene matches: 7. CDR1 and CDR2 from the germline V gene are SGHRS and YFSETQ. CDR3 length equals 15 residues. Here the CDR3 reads CASSPGGRGNYGYTF. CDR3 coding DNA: TGCGCCAGCAGCCCAGGGGGGCGCGGTAACTATGGCTACACCTTC.

In nucleotides, the CDR3 is TGTGCCAGCAGCACCGCGGGGGAAAACATTCAGTACTTC. Its translation is CASSTAGENIQYF. The genes are TRBV28 and TRBJ2-4, with 7 bases fitting TRBD2. The CDR3 totals 13 residues. Germline CDR1 is MDHEN and CDR2 is SYDVKM. Losses at the gene ends were 6 bases for V and 5 bases for J; bases not matched to a gene: 4.

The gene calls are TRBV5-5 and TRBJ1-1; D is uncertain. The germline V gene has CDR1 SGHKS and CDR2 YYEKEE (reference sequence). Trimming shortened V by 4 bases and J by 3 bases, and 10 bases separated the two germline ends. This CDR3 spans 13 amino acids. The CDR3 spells CASSAPYDTEAFF. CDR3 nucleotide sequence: TGTGCCAGCAGCGCCCCCTACGACACTGAAGCTTTCTTT.

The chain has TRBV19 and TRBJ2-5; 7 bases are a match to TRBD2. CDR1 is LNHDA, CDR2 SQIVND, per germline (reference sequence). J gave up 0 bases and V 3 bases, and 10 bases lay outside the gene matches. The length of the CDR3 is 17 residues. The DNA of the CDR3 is TGTGCCAGTAGTATGGCACCTGGGGGGGAGTACCAAGAGACCCAGTACTTC. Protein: CASSMAPGGEYQETQYF.

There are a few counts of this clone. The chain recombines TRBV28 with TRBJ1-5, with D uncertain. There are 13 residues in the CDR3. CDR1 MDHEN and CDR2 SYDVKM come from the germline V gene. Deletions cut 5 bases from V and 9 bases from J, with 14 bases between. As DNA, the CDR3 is TGTGCCAGCAGTCCCACCGCCGTGAGGCCCCAGCATTTT. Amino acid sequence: CASSPTAVRPQHF.

This CDR3 is CASSFGGGLAGTHLYF. The CDR3, as DNA: TGTGCCAGCAGCTTTGGAGGGGGACTAGCGGGGACACACTTATATTTT. V is TRBV11-1 and J is TRBJ2-3, with TRBD2 matching 13 bases. CDR3 length equals 16 residues. V was clipped by 3 bases and J by 15 bases; unmatched bases: 15. Per the germline V gene, CDR1 is SGHAT and CDR2 is FQDESV (reference sequence).

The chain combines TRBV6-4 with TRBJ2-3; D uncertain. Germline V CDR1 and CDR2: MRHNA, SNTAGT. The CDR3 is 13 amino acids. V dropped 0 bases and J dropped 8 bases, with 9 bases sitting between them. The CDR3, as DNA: TGTGCCAGCAGTGACTCGACGGGTGGTACGCAGTATTTT. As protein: CASSDSTGGTQYF.

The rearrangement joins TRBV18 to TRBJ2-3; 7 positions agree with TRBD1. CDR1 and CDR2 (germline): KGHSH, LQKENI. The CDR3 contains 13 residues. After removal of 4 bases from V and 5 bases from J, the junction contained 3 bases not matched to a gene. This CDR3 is CASSLNRGDTQYF. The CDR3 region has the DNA TGTGCCAGCTCACTAAACAGGGGAGATACGCAGTATTTT.

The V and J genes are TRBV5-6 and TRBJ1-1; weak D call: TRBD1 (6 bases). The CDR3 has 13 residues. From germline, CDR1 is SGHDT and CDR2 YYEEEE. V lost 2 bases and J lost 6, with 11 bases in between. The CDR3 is CASSLIRGSEAFF. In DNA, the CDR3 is TGTGCCAGCAGCTTAATAAGGGGGTCTGAAGCTTTCTTT.

CDR3 in amino acids: CASSIGGLAGFVRETQYF. The CDR3 DNA reads as TGTGCCAGTAGTATAGGGGGACTAGCGGGATTTGTCCGAGAGACCCAGTACTTC. This chain joins TRBV19 and TRBJ2-5; the match to TRBD2 covers 13 bases. Germline trimming cut 1 base from V and 4 bases from J; bases unmatched to any gene: 9. Germline V CDR1 and CDR2: LNHDA, SQIVND (reference sequence). There are 18 residues in the CDR3.

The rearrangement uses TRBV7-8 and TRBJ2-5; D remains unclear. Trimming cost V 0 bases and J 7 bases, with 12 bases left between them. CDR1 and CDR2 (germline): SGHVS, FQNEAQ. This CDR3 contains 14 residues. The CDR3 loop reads CASSLAALSGTQYF. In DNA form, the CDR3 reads TGTGCCAGCAGCTTAGCGGCCCTCTCGGGGACCCAGTACTTC.

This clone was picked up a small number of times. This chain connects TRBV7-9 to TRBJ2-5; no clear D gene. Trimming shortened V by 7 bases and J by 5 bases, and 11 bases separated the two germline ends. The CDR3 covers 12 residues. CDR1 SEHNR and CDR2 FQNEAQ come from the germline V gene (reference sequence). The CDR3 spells CASTVALETQYF. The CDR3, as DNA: TGTGCCAGCACCGTTGCGCTGGAGACCCAGTACTTC.

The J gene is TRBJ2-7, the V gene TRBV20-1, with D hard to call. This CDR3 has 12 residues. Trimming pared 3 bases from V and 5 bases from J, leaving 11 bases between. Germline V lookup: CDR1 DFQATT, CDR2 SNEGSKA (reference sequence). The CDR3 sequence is CSASRQFDEQYF. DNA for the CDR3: TGCAGTGCTAGTCGTCAGTTTGACGAGCAGTACTTC.

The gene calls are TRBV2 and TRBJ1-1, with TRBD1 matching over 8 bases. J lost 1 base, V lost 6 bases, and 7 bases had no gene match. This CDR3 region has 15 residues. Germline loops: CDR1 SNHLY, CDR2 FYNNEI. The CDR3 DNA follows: TGTGCCAGCAGACTTACCGGGACAGGGAACACTGAAGCTTTCTTT. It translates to CASRLTGTGNTEAFF.

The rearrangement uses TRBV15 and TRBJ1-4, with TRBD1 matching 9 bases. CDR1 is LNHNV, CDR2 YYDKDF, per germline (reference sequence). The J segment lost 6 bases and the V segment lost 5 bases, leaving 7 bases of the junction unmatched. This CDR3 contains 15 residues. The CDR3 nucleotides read TGTGCCACCAGCCCCCAGGACAGGGGATATGAAAAACTGTTTTTT. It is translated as CATSPQDRGYEKLFF.

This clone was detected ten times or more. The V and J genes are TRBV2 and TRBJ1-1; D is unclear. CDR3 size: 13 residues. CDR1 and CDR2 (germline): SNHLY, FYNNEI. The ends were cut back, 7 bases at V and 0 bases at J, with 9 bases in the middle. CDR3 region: CASTGLMNTEAFF. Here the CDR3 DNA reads TGTGCCAGCACGGGATTAATGAACACTGAAGCTTTCTTT. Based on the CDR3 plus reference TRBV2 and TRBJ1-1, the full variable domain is EPEVTQTPSHQVTQMGQEVILRCVPISNHLYFYWYRQILGQKVEFLVSFYNNEISEKSEIFDDQFSVERPDGSNFTLKIRSTKLEDSAMYFCASTGLMNTEAFFGQGTRLTVV.